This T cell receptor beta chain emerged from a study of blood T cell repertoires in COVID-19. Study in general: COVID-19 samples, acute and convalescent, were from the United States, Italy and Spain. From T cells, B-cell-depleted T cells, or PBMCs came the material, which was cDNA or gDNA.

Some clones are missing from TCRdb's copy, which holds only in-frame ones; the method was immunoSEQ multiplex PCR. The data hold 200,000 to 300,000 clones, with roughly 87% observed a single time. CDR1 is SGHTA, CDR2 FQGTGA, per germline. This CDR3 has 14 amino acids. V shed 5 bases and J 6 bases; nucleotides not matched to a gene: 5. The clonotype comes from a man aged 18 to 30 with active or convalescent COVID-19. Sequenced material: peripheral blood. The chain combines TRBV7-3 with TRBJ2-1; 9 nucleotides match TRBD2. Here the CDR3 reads CASSPTSGTNEQFF. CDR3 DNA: TGTGCCAGCAGCCCGACTAGCGGTACCAATGAGCAGTTCTTC.